This TCR beta chain was sequenced in a study of T cell responses to AZD1222 COVID-19 vaccine. About the research overall: Combined were second doses at about 4 or about 12 weeks.

Overall study findings and caveats: Only a handful of individuals given AZD1222 were seropositive at baseline. Rises in breadth and depth of Spike-specific TCRs came after two AZD1222 doses. As reported, nearly half of all spike-specific TCRs target variant regions that are unmutated.

The protocol was immunoSEQ multiplex PCR, while the TCRdb copy is restricted to in-frame clones and leaves out a portion. This sample has more than 150,000 clones, with around 93% found just once. Comment on this clone: Its antigen is not known.

V lost 1 base, J lost 3 bases, and 9 bases lay in between. This CDR3 region has 14 residues. The germline gives CDR1 LGHNA, CDR2 YNFKEQ. Source: peripheral blood, taken on day 0 of AZD1222 vaccination. The chain employs TRBV4-2 and TRBJ1-1; weak D call: TRBD1 (5 bases). The receptor was derived from an adult in good health. CDR3: CASSQGRGDTEAFF. The CDR3 DNA reads TGTGCCAGCAGCCAAGGCCGGGGGGACACTGAAGCTTTCTTT.